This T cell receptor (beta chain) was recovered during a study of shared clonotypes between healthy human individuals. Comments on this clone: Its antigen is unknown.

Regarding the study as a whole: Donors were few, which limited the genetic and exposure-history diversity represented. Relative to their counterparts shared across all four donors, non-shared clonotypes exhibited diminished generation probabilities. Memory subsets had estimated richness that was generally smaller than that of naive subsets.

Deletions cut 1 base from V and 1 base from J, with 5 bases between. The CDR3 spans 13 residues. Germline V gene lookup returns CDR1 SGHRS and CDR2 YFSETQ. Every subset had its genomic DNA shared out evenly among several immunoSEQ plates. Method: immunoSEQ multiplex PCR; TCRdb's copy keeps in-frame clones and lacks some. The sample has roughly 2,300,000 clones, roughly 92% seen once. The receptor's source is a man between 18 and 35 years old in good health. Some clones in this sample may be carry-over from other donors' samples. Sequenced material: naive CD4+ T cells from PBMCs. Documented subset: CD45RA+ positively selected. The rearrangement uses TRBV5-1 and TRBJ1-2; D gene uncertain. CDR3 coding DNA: TGCGCCAGCAGCTTGATCGATAACTATGGCTACACCTTC. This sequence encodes CASSLIDNYGYTF.